The clone carrying this T cell receptor beta chain was counted a single time. These data come from a study of blood T cell repertoires in COVID-19. Across the whole study: Samples came from the United States, Italy and Spain, spanning acute and convalescent COVID-19. Nucleic acid was either cDNA or gDNA, and it came from T cells, B-cell-depleted T cells, or PBMCs.

Methods used by the authors: Reference gene primer amplification yielded estimated nucleated cell counts. Some clones are missing from TCRdb's copy, which holds only in-frame ones; the method was immunoSEQ multiplex PCR. That table furnishes V, J and clone size, whereas the DNA furnished D and trimming. Of 250,000 to 350,000 clones listed, about 90% were seen once; the top ten hold 11%. CDR3 size: 18 residues. The V gene's germline CDR1 is SGDLS and CDR2 YYNGEE. The ends were cut back, 4 bases at V and 3 bases at J, with 23 bases in the middle. The chain joins TRBV9 to TRBJ2-1; D is ambiguous. What was sequenced was peripheral blood. The sequence was collected from a woman in her twenties or thirties with COVID-19, enrolled during active disease. CDR3: CASSTAPRRTEDYNEQFF. In DNA, the CDR3 is TGTGCCAGCAGCACCGCCCCCCGACGCACCGAGGACTACAATGAGCAGTTCTTC.